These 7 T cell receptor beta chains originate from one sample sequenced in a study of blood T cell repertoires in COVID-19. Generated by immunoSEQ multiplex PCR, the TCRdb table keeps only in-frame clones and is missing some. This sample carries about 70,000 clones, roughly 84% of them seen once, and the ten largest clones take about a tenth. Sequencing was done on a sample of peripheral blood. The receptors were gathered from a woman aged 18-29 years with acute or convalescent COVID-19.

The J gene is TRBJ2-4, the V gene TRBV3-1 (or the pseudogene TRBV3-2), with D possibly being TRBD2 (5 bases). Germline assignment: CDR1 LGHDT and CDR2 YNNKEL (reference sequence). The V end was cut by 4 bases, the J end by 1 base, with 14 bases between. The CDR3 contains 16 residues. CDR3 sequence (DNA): TGTGCCAGCAGCCCCTCGCGGCCGGGGGCCAAAAACATTCAGTACTTC. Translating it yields CASSPSRPGAKNIQYF.

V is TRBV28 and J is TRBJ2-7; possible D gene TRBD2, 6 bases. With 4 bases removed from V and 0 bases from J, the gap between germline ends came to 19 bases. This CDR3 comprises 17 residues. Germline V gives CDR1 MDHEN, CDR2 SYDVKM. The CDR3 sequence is CASSSPGRTTSSYEQYF. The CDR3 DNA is TGTGCCAGCAGTTCCCCAGGACGGACTACGAGCTCCTACGAGCAGTACTTC.

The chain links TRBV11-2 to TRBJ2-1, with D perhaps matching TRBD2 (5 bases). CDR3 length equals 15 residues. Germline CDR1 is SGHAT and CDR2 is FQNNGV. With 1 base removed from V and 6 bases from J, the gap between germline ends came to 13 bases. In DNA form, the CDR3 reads TGTGCCAGCAGCTTAGGGTCGGGATGGGGCAATGAGCAGTTCTTC. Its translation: CASSLGSGWGNEQFF.

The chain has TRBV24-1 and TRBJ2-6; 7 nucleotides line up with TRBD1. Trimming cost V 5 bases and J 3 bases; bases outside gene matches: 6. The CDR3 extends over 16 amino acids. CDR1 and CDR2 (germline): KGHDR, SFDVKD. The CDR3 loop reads CATSGSRGRGANVLTF. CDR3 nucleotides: TGTGCCACCAGTGGGTCTAGGGGGCGTGGGGCCAACGTCCTGACTTTC.

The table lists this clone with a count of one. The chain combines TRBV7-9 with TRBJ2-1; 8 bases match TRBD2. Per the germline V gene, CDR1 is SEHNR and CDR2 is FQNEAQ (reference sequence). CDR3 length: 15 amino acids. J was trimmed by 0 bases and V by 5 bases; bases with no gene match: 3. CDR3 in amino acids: CASSRSGSSYNEQFF. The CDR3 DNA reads TGTGCCAGCAGCAGAAGCGGGAGCTCCTACAATGAGCAGTTCTTC.

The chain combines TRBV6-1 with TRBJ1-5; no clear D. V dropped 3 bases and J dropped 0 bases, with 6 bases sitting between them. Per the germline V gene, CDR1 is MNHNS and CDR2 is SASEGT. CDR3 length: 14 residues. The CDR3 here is CASSDQVSNQPQHF. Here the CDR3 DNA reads TGTGCCAGCAGTGATCAGGTTAGCAATCAGCCCCAGCATTTT.

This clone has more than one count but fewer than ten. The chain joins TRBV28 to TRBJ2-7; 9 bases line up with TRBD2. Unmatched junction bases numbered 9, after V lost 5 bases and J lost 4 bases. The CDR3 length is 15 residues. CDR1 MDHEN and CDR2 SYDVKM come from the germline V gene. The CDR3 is CASSRGSSGDYEQYF. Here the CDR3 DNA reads TGTGCCAGCAGTCGGGGTTCTAGCGGGGATTACGAGCAGTACTTC.